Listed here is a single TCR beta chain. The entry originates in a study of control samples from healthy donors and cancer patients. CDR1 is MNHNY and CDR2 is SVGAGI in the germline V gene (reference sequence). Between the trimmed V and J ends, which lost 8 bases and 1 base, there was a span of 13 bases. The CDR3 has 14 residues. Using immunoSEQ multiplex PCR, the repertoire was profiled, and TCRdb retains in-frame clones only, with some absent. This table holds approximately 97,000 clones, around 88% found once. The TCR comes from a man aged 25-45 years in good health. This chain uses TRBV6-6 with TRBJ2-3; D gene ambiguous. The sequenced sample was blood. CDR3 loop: CASDLSTGTDTQYF. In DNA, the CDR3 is TGTGCCAGCGACCTTAGTACGGGCACAGATACGCAGTATTTT.